The subject of this entry is one TCR beta chain. CDR1 is MNHNS, CDR2 SASEGT, per germline. The CDR3 has 15 residues. V dropped 1 base and J dropped 7 bases, with 17 bases sitting between them. The data belong to a study of blood T cell repertoires in COVID-19. About the study: There were acute and convalescent COVID-19 samples, and they came from the United States, Italy and Spain. Nucleic acid was either cDNA or gDNA, and it came from T cells, B-cell-depleted T cells, or PBMCs.

Methods used by the authors: Estimation of nucleated cell counts relied on the amplification of reference gene primers. Assay used: immunoSEQ multiplex PCR; TCRdb lists only in-frame clones, some missing. V and J calls and clone size are those listed in that table; D and trimming were worked out from the DNA. There are about 360,000 clones in the sample; roughly 86% occur only once, and roughly 3.1% lies in the top ten. V usage is TRBV6-1 and J usage is TRBJ2-7; a weak D match, TRBD1 (6 bases). Specimen: peripheral blood. This receptor was obtained from a human donor in a cohort sampled during active COVID-19. The DNA for the CDR3 is TGTGCCAGCAGTGAAGGGGGGACACCCTCGGCGGAGCAGTACTTC. Translating gives CASSEGGTPSAEQYF.